This entry concerns a single T cell receptor (beta chain). A few counts support this clonotype. The specificity of this receptor is unknown. Base quality data are lacking; no much larger clone is found one base away. The sample comes from a study of T cells after yellow fever vaccination (dated 2019 in TCRdb). Study-level background: The SMART-Seq v4 Ultra Low Input RNA kit was used to prepare libraries from fractions with low cell numbers. Bulk TCR alpha and beta repertoires were sequenced longitudinally to track T-cell clones before and after primary and booster YFV17D yellow fever vaccination. Two healthy male donors, one aged 18 to 30 and one aged 30 to 40 years, made up the cohort. Blood was collected at multiple timepoints before and after primary and secondary immunization, and bulk PBMC replicates and cell subsets were isolated.

The cysteine opens and the phenylalanine closes a CDR3 of 12 amino acids. Left in the record is the CDR3 DNA by itself, 36 bases read in frame from the first base. Via the germline V gene, CDR1 is SGHTA and CDR2 FQGNSA. V is clipped by 4 bases and J by 11 bases, and the sequence between their germline boundaries is 12 bases long. The treatment or condition label corresponds to: live attenuated yellow fever vaccine strain. At each blood-draw timepoint, two biological replicates of bulk PBMCs were obtained. PBMCs were isolated from peripheral blood using a standard Ficoll-Paque protocol. RNA was extracted with TriZol from bulk PBMCs, CD4 and CD8 fractions, and dextramer-positive and dextramer-negative fractions. Overall results and qualifications from the work: Computational filtering was needed because FACS-sorted repertoires could contain abundant contaminating clonotypes from the bulk population. Compared with the primary T-cell response, the secondary T-cell response was weaker but faster, peaking on day 5 rather than day 15. Most clones expanded after primary vaccination (roughly 96% of CD4 and roughly 91% of CD8) were re-detected after the booster, suggesting that broad memory maintenance occurred. A small fraction of clonotypes appeared in both the CD4 and CD8 compartments, likely as a result of convergent recombination. Only two donors were included in the study, so the extent to which the findings can be generalized is limited.

TCR cDNA was made using 5'RACE template switching, a step that added a universal primer site and unique molecular identifiers. Priming for cDNA synthesis came from both the TCR alpha and TCR beta constant segments. Libraries were amplified in two PCR steps, with sample barcodes and sequencing adapters added in the second step. Libraries were sequenced on Illumina HiSeq 2500 (2x100 bp) or NovaSeq (2x150 bp). The published analysis was carried out like this. Reads were demultiplexed and collapsed into UMI consensus sequences with MIGEC, and V(D)J alignment was performed with MiXCR. Vaccine-responding clonotypes were identified with edgeR using replicate PBMC samples, with FDR below 0.01 and a log2 fold change above 5 up to day 15 being required. Each bulk clonotype received a CD4 or CD8 identity based on whether the sequenced CD4 or CD8 repertoire contained that clonotype at higher abundance. In TCRdb, the public reads were trimmed at Q25 with fastp and aligned with MiXCR, with productive beta chains retained. Entries are consolidated by CDR3 protein sequence, retaining the most common genes and DNA. TCRdb's processing, not the authors', yielded these V and J calls. This sample holds about 580,000 distinct CDR3 sequences; around 16% were observed only once. The ten largest clones capture about 18% of the sample.

The TCR was taken from a man younger than 30 who received the YFV17D yellow fever vaccine. Sequencing used PBMCs, obtained less than 6 days after the first yellow fever vaccination. The chain was built from TRBV7-2 and TRBJ2-1; TRBD2 is perhaps the D gene, given 6 matching bases. The CDR3 region: CASSWRGAQQFF. The nucleotide sequence reads as follows: TGTGCCAGCAGCTGGCGGGGAGCGCAGCAGTTCTTC.